The present TCR beta chain was sequenced within a study of CD8 T cells in Susac syndrome. About 0.5 to 1 ug RNA was reverse transcribed with random hexamers. One entry per CDR3 protein results from TCRdb running MiXCR on the immunoSEQ multiplex PCR reads. The data show 250,000 to 300,000 distinct CDR3 sequences, roughly 85% seen once. Per the germline V gene, CDR1 is SGHVS and CDR2 is FQNEAQ. The CDR3 length is 14 residues. V lost 1 base and J 11 bases, leaving 15 bases between the germline ends. J is TRBJ1-5 and V is TRBV7-8; TRBD1 is a possible D gene (5 bases). The sample was CD8+ T cells from PBMCs. The TCR originated in a human donor with multiple sclerosis. CDR3 DNA: TGTGCCAGCAGCTTAGGCGTCCGGGGGGTGACCCAGCATTTT. Translating it yields CASSLGVRGVTQHF. Drawing the rest from reference TRBV7-8 and TRBJ1-5, the complete variable domain is GAGVSQSPRYKVAKRGQDVALRCDPISGHVSLFWYQQALGQGPEFLTYFQNEAQLDKSGLPSDRFFAERPEGSVSTLKIQRTQQEDSAVYLCASSLGVRGVTQHFGDGTRLSIL.